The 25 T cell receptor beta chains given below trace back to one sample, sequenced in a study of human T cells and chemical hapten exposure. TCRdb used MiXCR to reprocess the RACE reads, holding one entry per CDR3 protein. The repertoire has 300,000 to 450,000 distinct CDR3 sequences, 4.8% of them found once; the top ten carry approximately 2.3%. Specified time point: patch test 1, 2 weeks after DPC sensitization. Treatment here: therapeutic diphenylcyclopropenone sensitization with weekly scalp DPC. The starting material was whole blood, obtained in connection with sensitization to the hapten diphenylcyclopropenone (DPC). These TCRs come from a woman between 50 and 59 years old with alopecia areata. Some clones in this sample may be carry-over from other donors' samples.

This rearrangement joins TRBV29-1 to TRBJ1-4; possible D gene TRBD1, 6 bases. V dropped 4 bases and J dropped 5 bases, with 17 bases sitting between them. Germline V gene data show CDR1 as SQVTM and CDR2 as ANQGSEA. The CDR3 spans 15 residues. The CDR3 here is CSVGGEQGFNEKLFF. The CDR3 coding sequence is TGCAGCGTTGGGGGGGAACAGGGATTCAATGAAAAACTGTTTTTT.

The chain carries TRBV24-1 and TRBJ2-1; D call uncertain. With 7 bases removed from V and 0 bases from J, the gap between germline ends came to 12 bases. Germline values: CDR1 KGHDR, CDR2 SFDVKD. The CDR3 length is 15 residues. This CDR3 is CATSRPGVSYNEQFF. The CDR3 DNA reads TGTGCCACCAGCCGACCAGGAGTCTCCTACAATGAGCAGTTCTTC.

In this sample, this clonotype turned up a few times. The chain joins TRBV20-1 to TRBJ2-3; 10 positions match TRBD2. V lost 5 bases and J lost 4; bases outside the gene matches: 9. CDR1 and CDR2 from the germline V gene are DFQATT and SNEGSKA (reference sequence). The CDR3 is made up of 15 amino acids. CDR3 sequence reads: CSAQSPSGGADTQYF. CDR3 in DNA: TGCAGTGCTCAGTCGCCTAGCGGGGGTGCAGATACGCAGTATTTT.

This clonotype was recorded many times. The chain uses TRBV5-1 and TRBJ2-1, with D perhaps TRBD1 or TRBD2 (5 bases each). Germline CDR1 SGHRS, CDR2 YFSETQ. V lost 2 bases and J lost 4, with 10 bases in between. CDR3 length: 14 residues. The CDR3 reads CASSFGTDYNEQFF. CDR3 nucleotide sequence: TGCGCCAGCAGCTTCGGGACGGATTACAATGAGCAGTTCTTC.

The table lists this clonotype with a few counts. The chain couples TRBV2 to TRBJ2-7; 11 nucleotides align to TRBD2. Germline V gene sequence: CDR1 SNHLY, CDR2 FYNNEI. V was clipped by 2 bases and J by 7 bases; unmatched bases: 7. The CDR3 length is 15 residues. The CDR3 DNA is TGTGCCAGCAGTGAACCGGGACTAGCGGCGGGGGAGCAGTACTTC. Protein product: CASSEPGLAAGEQYF.

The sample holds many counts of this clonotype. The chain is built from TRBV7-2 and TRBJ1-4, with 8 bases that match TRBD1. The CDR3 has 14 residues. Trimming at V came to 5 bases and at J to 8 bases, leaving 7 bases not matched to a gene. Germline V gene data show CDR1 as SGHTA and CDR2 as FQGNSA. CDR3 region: CASSPGDRGEKLFF. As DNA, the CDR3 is TGTGCCAGCAGCCCTGGAGACAGGGGAGAAAAACTGTTTTTT.

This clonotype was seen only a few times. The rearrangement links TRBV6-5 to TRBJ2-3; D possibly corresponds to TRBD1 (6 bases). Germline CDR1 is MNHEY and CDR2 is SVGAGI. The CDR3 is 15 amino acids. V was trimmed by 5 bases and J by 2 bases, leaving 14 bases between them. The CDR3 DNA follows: TGTGCCAGCAGTCGGACAGAGTTATACACAGATACGCAGTATTTT. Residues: CASSRTELYTDTQYF.

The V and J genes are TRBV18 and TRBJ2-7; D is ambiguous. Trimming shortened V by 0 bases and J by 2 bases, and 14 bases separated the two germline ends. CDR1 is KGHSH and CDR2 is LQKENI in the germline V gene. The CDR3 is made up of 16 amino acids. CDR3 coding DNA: TGTGCCAGCTCACCACCCCCGGCCAGAGTTCCCTACGAGCAGTACTTC. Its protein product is CASSPPPARVPYEQYF. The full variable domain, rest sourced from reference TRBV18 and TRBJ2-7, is NAGVMQNPRHLVRRRGQEARLRCSPMKGHSHVYWYRQLPEEGLKFMVYLQKENIIDESGMPKERFSAEFPKEGPSILRIQQVVRGDSAAYFCASSPPPARVPYEQYFGPGTRLTVT.

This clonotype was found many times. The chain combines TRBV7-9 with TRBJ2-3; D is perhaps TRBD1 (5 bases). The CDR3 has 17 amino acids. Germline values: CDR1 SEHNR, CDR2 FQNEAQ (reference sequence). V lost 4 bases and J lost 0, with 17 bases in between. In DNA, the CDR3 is TGTGCCAGCAGCTCCGGAAAGACAGAGCTGAGCACAGATACGCAGTATTTT. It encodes CASSSGKTELSTDTQYF.

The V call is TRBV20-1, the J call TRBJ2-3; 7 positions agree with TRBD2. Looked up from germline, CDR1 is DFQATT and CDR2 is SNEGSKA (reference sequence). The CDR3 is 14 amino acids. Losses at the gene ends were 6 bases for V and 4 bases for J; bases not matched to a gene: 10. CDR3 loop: CSAKAGGRADTQYF. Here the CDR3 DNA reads TGCAGTGCCAAAGCTGGCGGGAGAGCAGATACGCAGTATTTT.

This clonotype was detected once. The CDR3 bases are TGTGCCAGCAGCTCTAGCGGGGCCACCTACGAGCAGTACTTC. It translates to CASSSSGATYEQYF. The gene calls are TRBV5-4 and TRBJ2-7, with 9 positions matching TRBD2. Germline V gene data show CDR1 as SGHNT and CDR2 as YYREEE (reference sequence). There are 14 residues in the CDR3. J was trimmed by 2 bases and V by 3 bases; bases with no gene match: 3.

The CDR3, as DNA: TGCAGCGGATACGGAGGCCCAAGCTCCTACGAGCAGTACTTC. It codes for CSGYGGPSSYEQYF. This sequence joins TRBV29-1 and TRBJ2-7; D may be TRBD2 (5 bases). CDR3 length: 14 amino acids. Germline CDR1 SQVTM, CDR2 ANQGSEA. Deletions cut 7 bases from V and 0 bases from J, with 16 bases between.

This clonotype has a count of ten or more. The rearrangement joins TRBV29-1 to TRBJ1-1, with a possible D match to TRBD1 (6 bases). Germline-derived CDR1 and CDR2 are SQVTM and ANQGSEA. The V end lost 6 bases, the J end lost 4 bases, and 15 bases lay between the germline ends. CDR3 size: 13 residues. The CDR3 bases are TGCAGCGTGGAGCAGGGGCGAGTCACTGAAGCTTTCTTT. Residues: CSVEQGRVTEAFF.

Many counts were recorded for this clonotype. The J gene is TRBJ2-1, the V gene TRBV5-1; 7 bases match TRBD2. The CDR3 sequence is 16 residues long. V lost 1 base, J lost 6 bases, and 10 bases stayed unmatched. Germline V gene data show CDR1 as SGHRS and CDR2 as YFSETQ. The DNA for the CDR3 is TGCGCCAGCAGCTTGATTGGCGGGAGAAACAGCAATGAGCAGTTCTTC. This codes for CASSLIGGRNSNEQFF.

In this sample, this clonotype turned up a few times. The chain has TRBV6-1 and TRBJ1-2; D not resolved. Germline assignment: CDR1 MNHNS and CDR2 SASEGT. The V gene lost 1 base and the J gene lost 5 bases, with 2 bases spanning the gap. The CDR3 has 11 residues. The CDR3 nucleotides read TGTGCCAGCAGTGAAGAATATGGCTACACCTTC. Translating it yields CASSEEYGYTF.

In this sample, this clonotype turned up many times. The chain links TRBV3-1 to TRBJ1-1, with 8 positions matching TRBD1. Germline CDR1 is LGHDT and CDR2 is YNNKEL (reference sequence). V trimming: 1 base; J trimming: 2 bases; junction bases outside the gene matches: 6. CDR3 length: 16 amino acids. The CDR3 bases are TGTGCCAGCAGCCAAGTACGAGGACAGGGAAACACTGAAGCTTTCTTT. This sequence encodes CASSQVRGQGNTEAFF. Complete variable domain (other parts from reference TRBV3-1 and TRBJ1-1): DTAVSQTPKYLVTQMGNDKSIKCEQNLGHDTMYWYKQDSKKFLKIMFSYNNKELIINETVPNRFSPKSPDKAHLNLHINSLELGDSAVYFCASSQVRGQGNTEAFFGQGTRLTVV.

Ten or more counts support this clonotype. CDR3 nucleotide sequence: TGTGCCAGCGGAACGGGAGACCTCTCCTACGAGCAGTACTTC. It codes for CASGTGDLSYEQYF. V usage is TRBV6-2 or TRBV6-3 and J usage is TRBJ2-7, with D perhaps TRBD2 (6 bases). V lost 8 bases to trimming and J lost 0 bases, with 14 bases between them. This CDR3 is 14 amino acids long. Germline-derived CDR1 and CDR2 are MNHEY and SVGEGT.

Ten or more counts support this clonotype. DNA for the CDR3: TGTGCCAGCAGCTACACCGAACCCTCTGGAAACACCATATATTTT. Translated: CASSYTEPSGNTIYF. The chain employs TRBV6-2 or TRBV6-3 and TRBJ1-3; D uncertain. Trimming left V 6 bases short and J 0 bases short, with 12 bases between. CDR3 length: 15 residues. CDR1 is MNHEY and CDR2 is SVGEGT in the germline V gene.

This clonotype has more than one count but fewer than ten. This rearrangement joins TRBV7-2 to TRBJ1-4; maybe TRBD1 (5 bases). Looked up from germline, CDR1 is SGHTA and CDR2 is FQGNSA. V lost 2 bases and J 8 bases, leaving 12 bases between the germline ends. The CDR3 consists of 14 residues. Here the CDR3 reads CASSLRGVQEKLFF. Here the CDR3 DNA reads TGTGCCAGCAGCTTAAGAGGGGTACAGGAAAAACTGTTTTTT.

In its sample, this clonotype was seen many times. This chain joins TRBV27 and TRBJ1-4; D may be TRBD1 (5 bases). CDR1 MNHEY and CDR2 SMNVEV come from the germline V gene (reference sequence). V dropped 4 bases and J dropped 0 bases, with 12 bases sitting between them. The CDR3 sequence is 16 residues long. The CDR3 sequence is CASSWAGSATNEKLFF. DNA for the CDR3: TGTGCCAGCAGTTGGGCAGGGTCGGCAACTAATGAAAAACTGTTTTTT.

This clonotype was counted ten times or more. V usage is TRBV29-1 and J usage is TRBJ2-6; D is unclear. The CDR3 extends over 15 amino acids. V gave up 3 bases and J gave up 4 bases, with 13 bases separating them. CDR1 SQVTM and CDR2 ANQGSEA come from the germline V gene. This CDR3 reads CSVEADPPGANVLTF. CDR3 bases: TGCAGCGTTGAGGCGGACCCTCCCGGGGCCAACGTCCTGACTTTC.

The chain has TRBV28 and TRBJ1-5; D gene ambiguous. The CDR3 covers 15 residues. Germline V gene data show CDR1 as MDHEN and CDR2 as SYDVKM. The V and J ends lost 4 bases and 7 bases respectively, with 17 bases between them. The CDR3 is CASSSRDYRRQPQHF. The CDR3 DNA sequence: TGTGCCAGCAGTTCGCGGGATTATAGAAGGCAGCCCCAGCATTTT.

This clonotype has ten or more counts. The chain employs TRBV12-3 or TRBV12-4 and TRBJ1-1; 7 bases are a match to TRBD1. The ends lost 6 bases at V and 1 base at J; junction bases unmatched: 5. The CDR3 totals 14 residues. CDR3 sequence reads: CASRTGQQNTEAFF. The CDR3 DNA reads TGTGCCAGCAGAACGGGACAGCAGAACACTGAAGCTTTCTTT.

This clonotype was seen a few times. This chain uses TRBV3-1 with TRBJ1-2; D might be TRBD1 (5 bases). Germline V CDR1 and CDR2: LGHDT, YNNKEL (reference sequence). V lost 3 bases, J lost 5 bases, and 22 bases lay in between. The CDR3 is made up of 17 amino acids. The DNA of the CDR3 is TGTGCCAGCAGCCAGTTTGGGACGGTCCGGACCCAGTATGGCTACACCTTC. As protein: CASSQFGTVRTQYGYTF.

As DNA, the CDR3 is TGCGCCAGCAGCCCACCTCAGGGGATCGGGGAGACCCAGTACTTC. Translated, it gives CASSPPQGIGETQYF. This sequence joins TRBV5-1 and TRBJ2-5, with a possible D match to TRBD1 (6 bases). This CDR3 has 15 amino acids. Germline assignment: CDR1 SGHRS and CDR2 YFSETQ. V lost 4 bases to trimming and J lost 5 bases, with 18 bases between them.